This TCR beta chain emerged from a study of cytomegalovirus exposure and HLA in healthy donors. The V end lost 3 bases, the J end lost 4 bases, and 16 bases lay between the germline ends. CDR3 length: 15 residues. From germline, CDR1 is SGHNT and CDR2 YYREEE (reference sequence). The study ran its PCR with 60 Vbeta and 13 Jbeta primers. Assay used: immunoSEQ multiplex PCR; TCRdb lists only in-frame clones, some missing. The sample records more than 150,000 clones, around 77% being singletons. The chain recombines TRBV5-4 with TRBJ1-1, with a possible D match to TRBD1 (6 bases). The sequenced sample consisted of PBMCs. This clonotype was sampled from a woman in her twenties or thirties in good health and CMV-seronegative. The CDR3 nucleotides are TGTGCCAGCAGCTACTTACAGGGTCTCGGCACTGAAGCTTTCTTT. Protein sequence: CASSYLQGLGTEAFF.